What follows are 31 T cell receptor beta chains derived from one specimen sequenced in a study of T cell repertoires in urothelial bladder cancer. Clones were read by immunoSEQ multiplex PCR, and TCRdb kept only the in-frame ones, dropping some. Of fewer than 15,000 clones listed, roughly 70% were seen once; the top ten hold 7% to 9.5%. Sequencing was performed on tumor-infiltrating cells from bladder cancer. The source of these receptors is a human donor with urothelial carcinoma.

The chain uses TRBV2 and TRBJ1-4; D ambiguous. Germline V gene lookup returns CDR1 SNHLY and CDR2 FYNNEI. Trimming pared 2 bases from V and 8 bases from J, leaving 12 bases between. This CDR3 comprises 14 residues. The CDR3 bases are TGTGCCAGCAGTGAACGCGCGGTCGGGGAAAAACTGTTTTTT. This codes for CASSERAVGEKLFF.

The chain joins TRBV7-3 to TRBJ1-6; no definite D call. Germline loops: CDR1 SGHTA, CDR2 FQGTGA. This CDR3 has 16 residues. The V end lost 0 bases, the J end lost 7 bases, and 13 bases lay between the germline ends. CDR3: CASSLTGRPGNSPLHF. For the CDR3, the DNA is TGTGCCAGCAGCTTAACAGGGCGGCCTGGGAATTCACCCCTCCACTTT.

CDR3 protein: CASSWSRTASYGYTF. The CDR3 nucleotides are TGTGCCAGCAGCTGGAGCCGGACAGCATCCTATGGCTACACCTTC. This chain uses TRBV5-6 with TRBJ1-2; a weak D match, TRBD1 (6 bases). The ends were cut back, 3 bases at V and 4 bases at J, with 16 bases in the middle. CDR3 length: 15 amino acids. CDR1 SGHDT and CDR2 YYEEEE come from the germline V gene.

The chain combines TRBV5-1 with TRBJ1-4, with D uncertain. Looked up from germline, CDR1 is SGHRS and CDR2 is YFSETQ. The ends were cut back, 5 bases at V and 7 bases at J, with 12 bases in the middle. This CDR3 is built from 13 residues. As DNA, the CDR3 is TGCGCCAGCAGGGAGAGTACGCTTGAAAAACTGTTTTTT. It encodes CASRESTLEKLFF.

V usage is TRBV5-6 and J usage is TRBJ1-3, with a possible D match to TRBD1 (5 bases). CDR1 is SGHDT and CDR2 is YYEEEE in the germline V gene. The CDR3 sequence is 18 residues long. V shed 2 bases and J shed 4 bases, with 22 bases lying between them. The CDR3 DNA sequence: TGTGCCAGCAGCTTTTTGGCGGGACCACGGGGCTCCGGAAACACCATATATTTT. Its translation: CASSFLAGPRGSGNTIYF.

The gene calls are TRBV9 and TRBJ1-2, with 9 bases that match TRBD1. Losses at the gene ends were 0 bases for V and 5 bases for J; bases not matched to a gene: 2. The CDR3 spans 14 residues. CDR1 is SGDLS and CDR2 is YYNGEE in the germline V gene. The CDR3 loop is CASSVGGTGYGYTF. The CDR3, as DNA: TGTGCCAGCAGCGTAGGAGGGACAGGGTATGGCTACACCTTC. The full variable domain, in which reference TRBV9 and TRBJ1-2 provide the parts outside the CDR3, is DSGVTQTPKHLITATGQRVTLRCSPRSGDLSVYWYQQSLDQGLQFLIQYYNGEERAKGNILERFSAQQFPDLHSELNLSSLELGDSALYFCASSVGGTGYGYTFGSGTRLTVV.

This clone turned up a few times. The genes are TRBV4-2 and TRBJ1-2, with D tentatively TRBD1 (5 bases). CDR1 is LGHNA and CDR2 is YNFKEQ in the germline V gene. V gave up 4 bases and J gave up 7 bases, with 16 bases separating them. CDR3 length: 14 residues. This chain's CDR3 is CASSLDPDRGGYTF. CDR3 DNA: TGTGCCAGCAGCCTTGACCCCGACAGAGGTGGCTACACCTTC.

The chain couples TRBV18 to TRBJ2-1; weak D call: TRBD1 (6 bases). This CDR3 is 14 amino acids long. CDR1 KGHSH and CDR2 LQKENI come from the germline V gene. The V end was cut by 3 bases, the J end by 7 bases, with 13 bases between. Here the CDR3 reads CASSPQGPPNEQFF. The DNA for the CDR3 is TGTGCCAGCTCACCTCAGGGGCCTCCAAATGAGCAGTTCTTC.

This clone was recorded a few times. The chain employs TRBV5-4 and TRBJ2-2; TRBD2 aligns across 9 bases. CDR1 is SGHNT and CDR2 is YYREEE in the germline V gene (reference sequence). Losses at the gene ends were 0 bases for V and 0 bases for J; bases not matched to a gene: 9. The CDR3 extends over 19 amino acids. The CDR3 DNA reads TGTGCCAGCAGCTTGGGTCCAAGCGGGGGGCCCGCGAACACCGGGGAGCTGTTTTTT. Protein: CASSLGPSGGPANTGELFF.

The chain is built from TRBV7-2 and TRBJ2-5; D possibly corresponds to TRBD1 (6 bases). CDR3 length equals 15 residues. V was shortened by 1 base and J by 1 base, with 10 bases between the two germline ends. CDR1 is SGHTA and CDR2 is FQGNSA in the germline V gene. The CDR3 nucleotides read TGTGCCAGCAGCTTAGGGGTGACAGGCCAAGAGACCCAGTACTTC. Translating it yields CASSLGVTGQETQYF.

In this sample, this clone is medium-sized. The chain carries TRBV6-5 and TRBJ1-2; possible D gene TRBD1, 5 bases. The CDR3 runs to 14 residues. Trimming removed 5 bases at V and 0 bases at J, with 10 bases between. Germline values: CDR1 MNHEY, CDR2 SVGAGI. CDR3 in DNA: TGTGCCAGCAGTAGGGACTCCCCTAACTATGGCTACACCTTC. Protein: CASSRDSPNYGYTF.

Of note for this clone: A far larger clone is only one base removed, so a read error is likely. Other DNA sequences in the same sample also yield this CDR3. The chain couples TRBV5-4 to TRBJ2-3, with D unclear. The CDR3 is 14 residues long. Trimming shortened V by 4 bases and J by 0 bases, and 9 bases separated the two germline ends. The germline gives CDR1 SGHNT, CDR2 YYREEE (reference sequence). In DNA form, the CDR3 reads TGTGCCAGCAGCCAAGCCCCTAGCACAGATACGCAGTATTTT. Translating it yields CASSQAPSTDTQYF.

CDR3 DNA: TGCGCCAGGGGAACAGGGGGTTTGTCCTACGAGCAGTACGTC. Translated: CARGTGGLSYEQYV. The rearrangement links TRBV4-3 to TRBJ2-7, with 8 bases aligning to TRBD1. The CDR3 has 14 amino acids. Germline trimming cut 9 bases from V and 1 base from J; bases unmatched to any gene: 8. Germline CDR1 reads LGHNA; CDR2 reads YSLEER.

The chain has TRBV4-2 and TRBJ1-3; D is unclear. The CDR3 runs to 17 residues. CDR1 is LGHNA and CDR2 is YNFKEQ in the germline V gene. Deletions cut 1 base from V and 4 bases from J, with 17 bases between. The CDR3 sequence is CASSQGLKAGSGNTIYF. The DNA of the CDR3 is TGTGCCAGCAGCCAAGGACTCAAAGCTGGGAGCGGAAACACCATATATTTT.

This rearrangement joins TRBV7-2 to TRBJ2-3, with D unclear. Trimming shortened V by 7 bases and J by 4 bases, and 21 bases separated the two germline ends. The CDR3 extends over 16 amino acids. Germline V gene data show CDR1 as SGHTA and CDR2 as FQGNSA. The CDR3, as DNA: TGTGCCAGCACCCCGACCCTGGCTAGTTGGGCAGATACGCAGTATTTT. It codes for CASTPTLASWADTQYF.

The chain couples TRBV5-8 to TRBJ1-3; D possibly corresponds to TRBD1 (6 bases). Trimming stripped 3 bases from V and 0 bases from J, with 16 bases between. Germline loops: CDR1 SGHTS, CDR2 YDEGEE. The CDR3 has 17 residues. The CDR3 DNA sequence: TGTGCCAGCAGCTCTTCCGGGACACGGTTCTCTGGAAACACCATATATTTT. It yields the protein CASSSSGTRFSGNTIYF.

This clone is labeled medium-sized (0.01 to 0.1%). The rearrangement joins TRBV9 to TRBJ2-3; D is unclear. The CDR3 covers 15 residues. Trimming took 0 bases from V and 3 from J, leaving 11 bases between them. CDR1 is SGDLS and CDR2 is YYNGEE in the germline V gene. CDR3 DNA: TGTGCCAGCAGCGTAGAAGGGTCGGGTACAGATACGCAGTATTTT. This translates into CASSVEGSGTDTQYF.

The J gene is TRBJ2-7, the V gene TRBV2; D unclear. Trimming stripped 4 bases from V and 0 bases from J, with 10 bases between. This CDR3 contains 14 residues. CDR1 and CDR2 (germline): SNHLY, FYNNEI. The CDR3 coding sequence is TGTGCCAGCAGTGGGCAGACGTTCTCCTACGAGCAGTACGTC. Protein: CASSGQTFSYEQYV.

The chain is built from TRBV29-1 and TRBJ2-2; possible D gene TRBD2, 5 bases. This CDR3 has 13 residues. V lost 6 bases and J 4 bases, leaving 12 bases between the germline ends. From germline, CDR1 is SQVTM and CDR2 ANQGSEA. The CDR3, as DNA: TGCAGCGTACGGACGGGGAGCACCGGGGAGCTGTTTTTT. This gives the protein CSVRTGSTGELFF.

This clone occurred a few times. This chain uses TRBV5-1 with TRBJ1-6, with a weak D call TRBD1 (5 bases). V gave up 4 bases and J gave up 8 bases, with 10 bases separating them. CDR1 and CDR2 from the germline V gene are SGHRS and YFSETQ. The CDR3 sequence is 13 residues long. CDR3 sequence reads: CASSGDVYSPLHF. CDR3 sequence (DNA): TGCGCCAGCAGCGGGGACGTCTATTCACCCCTCCACTTT.

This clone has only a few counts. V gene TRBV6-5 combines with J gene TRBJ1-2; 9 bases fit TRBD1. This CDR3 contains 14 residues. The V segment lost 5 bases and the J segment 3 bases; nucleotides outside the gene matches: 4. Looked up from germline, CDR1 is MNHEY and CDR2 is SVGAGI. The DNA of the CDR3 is TGTGCCAGCAGTGGGACAGGGTGGTACTATGGCTACACCTTC. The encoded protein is CASSGTGWYYGYTF.

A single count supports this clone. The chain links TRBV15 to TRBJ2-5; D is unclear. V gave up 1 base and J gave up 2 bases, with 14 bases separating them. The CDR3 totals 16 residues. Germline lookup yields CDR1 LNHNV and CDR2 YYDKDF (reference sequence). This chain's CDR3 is CATSRGARAQQETQYF. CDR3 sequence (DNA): TGTGCCACCAGCAGAGGAGCAAGGGCTCAACAAGAGACCCAGTACTTC.

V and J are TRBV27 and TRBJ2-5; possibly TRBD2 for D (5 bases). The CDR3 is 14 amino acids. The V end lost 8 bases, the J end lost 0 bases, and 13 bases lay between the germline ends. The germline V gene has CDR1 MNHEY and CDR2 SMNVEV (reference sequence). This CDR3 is CASGSADYQETQYF. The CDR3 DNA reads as TGTGCCAGCGGGTCAGCGGACTACCAAGAGACCCAGTACTTC.

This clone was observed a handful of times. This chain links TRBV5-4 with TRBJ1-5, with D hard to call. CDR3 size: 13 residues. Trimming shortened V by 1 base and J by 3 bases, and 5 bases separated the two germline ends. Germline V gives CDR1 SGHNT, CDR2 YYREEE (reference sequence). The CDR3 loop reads CASSLFPNQPQHF. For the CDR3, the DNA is TGTGCCAGCAGCTTGTTTCCCAATCAGCCCCAGCATTTT.

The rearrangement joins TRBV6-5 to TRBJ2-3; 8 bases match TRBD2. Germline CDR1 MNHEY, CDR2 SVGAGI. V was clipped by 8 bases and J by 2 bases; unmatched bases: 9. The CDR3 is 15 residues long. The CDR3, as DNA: TGTGCCAGCCAGGACCAGGGACTAGACACAGATACGCAGTATTTT. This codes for CASQDQGLDTDTQYF.

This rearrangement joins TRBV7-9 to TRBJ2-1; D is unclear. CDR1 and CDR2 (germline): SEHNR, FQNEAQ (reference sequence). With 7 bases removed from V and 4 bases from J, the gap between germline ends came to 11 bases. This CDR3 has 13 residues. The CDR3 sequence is CASIILTYNEQFF. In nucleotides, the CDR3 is TGTGCCAGCATCATCCTTACGTACAATGAGCAGTTCTTC. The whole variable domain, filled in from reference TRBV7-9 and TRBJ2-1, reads DTGVSQNPRHKITKRGQNVTFRCDPISEHNRLYWYRQTLGQGPEFLTYFQNEAQLEKSRLLSDRFSAERPKGSFSTLEIQRTEQGDSAMYLCASIILTYNEQFFGPGTRLTVL.

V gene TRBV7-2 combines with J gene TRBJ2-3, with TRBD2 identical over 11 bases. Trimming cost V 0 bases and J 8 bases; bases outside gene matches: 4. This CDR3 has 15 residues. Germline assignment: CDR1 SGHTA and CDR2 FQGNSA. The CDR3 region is CASSLASGGAGTQYF. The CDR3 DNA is TGTGCCAGCAGCTTAGCTAGCGGGGGGGCCGGTACGCAGTATTTT. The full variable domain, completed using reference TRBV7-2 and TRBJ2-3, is GAGVSQSPSNKVTEKGKDVELRCDPISGHTALYWYRQSLGQGLEFLIYFQGNSAPDKSGLPSDRFSAERTGGSVSTLTIQRTQQEDSAVYLCASSLASGGAGTQYFGPGTRLTVL.

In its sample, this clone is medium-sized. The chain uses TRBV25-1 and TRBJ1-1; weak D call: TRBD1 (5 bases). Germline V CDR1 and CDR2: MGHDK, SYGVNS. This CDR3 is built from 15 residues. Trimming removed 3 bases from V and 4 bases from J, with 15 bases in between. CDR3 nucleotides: TGTGCCAGCAGTGAGAGTACCGGGGGGACCACTGAAGCTTTCTTT. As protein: CASSESTGGTTEAFF.

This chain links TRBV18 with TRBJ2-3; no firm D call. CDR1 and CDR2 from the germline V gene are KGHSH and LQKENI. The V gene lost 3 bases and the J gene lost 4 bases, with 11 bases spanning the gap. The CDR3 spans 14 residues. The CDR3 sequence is CASSPGARADTQYF. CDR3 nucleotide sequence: TGTGCCAGCTCACCCGGTGCTCGCGCAGATACGCAGTATTTT. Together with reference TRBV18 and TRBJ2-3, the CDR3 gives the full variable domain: NAGVMQNPRHLVRRRGQEARLRCSPMKGHSHVYWYRQLPEEGLKFMVYLQKENIIDESGMPKERFSAEFPKEGPSILRIQQVVRGDSAAYFCASSPGARADTQYFGPGTRLTVL.

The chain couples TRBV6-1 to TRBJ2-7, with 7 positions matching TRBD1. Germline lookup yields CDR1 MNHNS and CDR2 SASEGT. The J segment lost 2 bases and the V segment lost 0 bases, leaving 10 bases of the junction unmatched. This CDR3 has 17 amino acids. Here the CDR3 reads CASSEARSEQGTYEQYV. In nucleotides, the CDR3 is TGTGCCAGCAGTGAAGCGAGGTCGGAACAGGGGACCTACGAGCAGTACGTC.

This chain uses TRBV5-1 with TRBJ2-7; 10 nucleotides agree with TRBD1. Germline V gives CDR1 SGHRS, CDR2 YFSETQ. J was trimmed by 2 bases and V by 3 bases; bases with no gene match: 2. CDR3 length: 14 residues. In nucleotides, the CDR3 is TGCGCCAGCAGCTGGACAGGGGGTCCCTACGAGCAGTACTTC. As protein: CASSWTGGPYEQYF.